The subject of this entry is one T cell receptor (beta chain). Its cognate antigen is unknown. This sample is part of a study of shared clonotypes between healthy human individuals. V shed 0 bases and J shed 6 bases, with 13 bases lying between them. This CDR3 is 15 amino acids long. Germline-derived CDR1 and CDR2 are MNHNS and SASEGT. The repertoire was sequenced with immunoSEQ multiplex PCR; TCRdb's copy has only in-frame clones and lacks some. The table shows approximately 1.4 million clones, with approximately 98% occurring only once. The study, taken as a whole, reports: Relative to clonotypes present in all four donors, those not shared had lower generation probabilities.

Specimen: naive CD4+ T cells sorted from blood. Subset here: CD45RA+ positively selected. The gene calls are TRBV6-1 and TRBJ2-3, with D hard to call. This TCR derives from a man in his thirties or forties in good health. DNA of the CDR3: TGTGCCAGCAGTGAAGCCCCTTTGTTGGGTGATACGCAGTATTTT. This gives the protein CASSEAPLLGDTQYF.